One and the same sample provided the 27 T cell receptor beta chains below, sequenced in a study of OX40 agonist ivuxolimab in advanced cancers. Assay used: immunoSEQ multiplex PCR; TCRdb lists only in-frame clones, some missing. The table has tens of thousands of clones, more than 80% seen once. The sequencing here drew on CD4+ or CD8+ T cells sorted from blood, taken in a trial of the OX40 agonist ivuxolimab. All receptors derive from an adult with an advanced solid tumor such as melanoma, head and neck, liver or kidney cancer.

Only a few counts were recorded for this clone. The gene calls are TRBV27 and TRBJ2-7; 7 positions agree with TRBD2. This CDR3 contains 15 residues. Losses at the gene ends were 5 bases for V and 2 bases for J; bases not matched to a gene: 9. Germline CDR1 MNHEY, CDR2 SMNVEV (reference sequence). The CDR3 DNA reads as TGTGCCAGCAGTACTAGAAGGGAGGGAGCCTACGAGCAGTACTTC. Translation gives CASSTRREGAYEQYF.

V is TRBV5-1 and J is TRBJ2-7, with D maybe TRBD1 (6 bases). V was pared by 1 base and J by 2 bases, with 13 bases between. CDR3 size: 15 residues. CDR1 is SGHRS, CDR2 YFSETQ, per germline. CDR3 in amino acids: CASSLTGLGAYEQYF. The CDR3 DNA follows: TGCGCCAGCAGCTTGACAGGGCTCGGGGCCTACGAGCAGTACTTC.

CDR3 in amino acids: CASSIAGGANTEAFF. The CDR3 DNA reads as TGTGCCAGTAGTATTGCGGGGGGAGCGAACACTGAAGCTTTCTTT. The V call is TRBV19, the J call TRBJ1-1, with D possibly TRBD1 on 5 matching bases. Germline V gene lookup returns CDR1 LNHDA and CDR2 SQIVND (reference sequence). V was cut by 3 bases and J by 1 base, with 12 bases left in between. This CDR3 region has 15 residues.

The rearrangement joins TRBV20-1 to TRBJ2-1, with D unclear. Looked up from germline, CDR1 is DFQATT and CDR2 is SNEGSKA (reference sequence). The germline V and J ends were trimmed by 3 bases and 5 bases, with 5 bases remaining between them. The CDR3 is made up of 11 amino acids. Here the CDR3 DNA reads TGCAGTGCTAGCATTCACAATGAGCAGTTCTTC. As protein: CSASIHNEQFF.

V usage is TRBV7-9 and J usage is TRBJ2-2; D remains ambiguous. Trimming left V 3 bases short and J 6 bases short, with 14 bases between. CDR1 is SEHNR and CDR2 is FQNEAQ in the germline V gene (reference sequence). The CDR3 loop spans 15 amino acids. The CDR3 DNA is TGTGCCAGCAGCTTTACCCCCTCAGTTCCCGGGGAGCTGTTTTTT. Protein product: CASSFTPSVPGELFF.

V usage is TRBV5-4 and J usage is TRBJ1-6; unclear D gene. CDR3 length: 14 residues. V shed 5 bases and J shed 0 bases, with 6 bases lying between them. Germline CDR1 reads SGHNT; CDR2 reads YYREEE (reference sequence). The CDR3 here is CASSGGSYNSPLHF. The CDR3 DNA sequence: TGTGCCAGCAGTGGCGGCTCCTATAATTCACCCCTCCACTTT.

The rearrangement uses TRBV10-3 and TRBJ2-7, with D perhaps matching TRBD1 (6 bases). Germline V lookup: CDR1 ENHRY, CDR2 SYGVKD. Trimming shortened V by 3 bases and J by 1 base, and 19 bases separated the two germline ends. There are 17 residues in the CDR3. DNA for the CDR3: TGTGCCATCAGTGAAAACTTGAGACAGGCACCTTCCTACGAGCAGTACTTC. Translating gives CAISENLRQAPSYEQYF.

Only one count was recorded for this clone. Other DNA sequences in this sample translate to the same CDR3. The rearrangement joins TRBV29-1 to TRBJ2-1; 8 bases are a match to TRBD1. The CDR3 runs to 15 residues. Germline CDR1 and CDR2: SQVTM and ANQGSEA. V shed 6 bases, J shed 0 bases, and the junction held 7 bases outside the gene matches. In DNA form, the CDR3 reads TGCAGCGTGGAGACAGGGGATGACTCCTACAATGAGCAGTTCTTC. Amino acids: CSVETGDDSYNEQFF.

The V gene is TRBV5-1, the J gene TRBJ1-4; 9 bases match TRBD1. Losses at the gene ends were 4 bases for V and 1 base for J; bases not matched to a gene: 2. CDR1 SGHRS and CDR2 YFSETQ come from the germline V gene. The length of the CDR3 is 15 residues. The CDR3 spells CASSRQGGTNEKLFF. DNA for the CDR3: TGCGCCAGCAGCCGACAGGGGGGAACTAATGAAAAACTGTTTTTT.

V and J are TRBV5-7 and TRBJ2-1, with 7 positions matching TRBD1. TRBV5-7 is an ORF, and what it does is uncertain. V shed 2 bases and J 8 bases; nucleotides not matched to a gene: 16. CDR3 length: 17 amino acids. The CDR3 DNA is TGTGCCAGCAGCTTCCGGGACAGAAAAACGGTTTTGGATGAGCAGTTCTTC. This translates into CASSFRDRKTVLDEQFF.

The CDR3 DNA reads TGCGCCAGCAGCGTGCGTTCGTCAGACAACATTCAGTACTTC. Encoded protein: CASSVRSSDNIQYF. The chain links TRBV4-1 to TRBJ2-4; no definite D call. This CDR3 comprises 14 residues. Trimming pared 5 bases from V and 7 bases from J, leaving 15 bases between. Germline CDR1 and CDR2: MGHRA and YSYEKL.

The CDR3 region is CASSLMGEETQYF. The CDR3 DNA is TGTGCCAGCAGCTTAATGGGAGAAGAGACCCAGTACTTC. This chain connects TRBV11-2 to TRBJ2-5, with D possibly being TRBD2 (5 bases). The CDR3 runs to 13 residues. The germline CDR1 and CDR2 sequences are SGHAT and FQNNGV. V was shortened by 2 bases and J by 3 bases, with 7 bases between the two germline ends.

This clone has at least ten counts. V and J are TRBV7-9 and TRBJ2-1, with D maybe TRBD1 (9 bases). The V gene lost 7 bases and the J gene lost 1 base, with 23 bases spanning the gap. CDR3 size: 18 residues. Germline V lookup: CDR1 SEHNR, CDR2 FQNEAQ (reference sequence). CDR3 residues: CASNGDREAGGSYNEQFF. CDR3 nucleotides: TGTGCCAGCAACGGGGACAGGGAGGCGGGAGGTTCCTACAATGAGCAGTTCTTC. Variable domain in full (rest from reference TRBV7-9 and TRBJ2-1): DTGVSQNPRHKITKRGQNVTFRCDPISEHNRLYWYRQTLGQGPEFLTYFQNEAQLEKSRLLSDRFSAERPKGSFSTLEIQRTEQGDSAMYLCASNGDREAGGSYNEQFFGPGTRLTVL.

The rearrangement links TRBV4-1 to TRBJ2-3, with D possibly being TRBD2 (6 bases). Germline V gene sequence: CDR1 MGHRA, CDR2 YSYEKL. The CDR3 covers 13 residues. Trimming removed 6 bases from V and 3 bases from J, with 10 bases in between. The CDR3 here is CASSIGRTDTQYF. The CDR3 nucleotides read TGCGCCAGCAGTATCGGGAGAACAGATACGCAGTATTTT.

V is TRBV7-2 and J is TRBJ2-7; D assignment may be TRBD1 or TRBD2 (5 bases each). Germline V lookup: CDR1 SGHTA, CDR2 FQGNSA. Trimming took off 0 bases at V and 3 bases at J, with 9 bases between the two ends. The CDR3 runs to 14 residues. CDR3 residues: CASSLAGVLYEQYF. The CDR3 bases are TGTGCCAGCAGCTTAGCGGGGGTCCTCTACGAGCAGTACTTC.

J is TRBJ2-7 and V is TRBV5-5, with D perhaps TRBD1 (5 bases). V lost 1 base and J 5 bases, leaving 13 bases between the germline ends. The CDR3 covers 14 residues. CDR1 and CDR2 (germline): SGHKS, YYEKEE (reference sequence). In DNA, the CDR3 is TGTGCCAGCAGCTTGACAGGTACCCTGCACGAGCAGTACTTC. Translation: CASSLTGTLHEQYF.

The chain recombines TRBV4-1 with TRBJ2-1; D not certain. Trimming cost V 1 base and J 9 bases, with 10 bases left between them. This CDR3 comprises 13 residues. Germline CDR1 reads MGHRA; CDR2 reads YSYEKL. DNA of the CDR3: TGCGCCAGCAGCCAAGGGGCAGTCTTTGAGCAGTTCTTC. This codes for CASSQGAVFEQFF.

The rearrangement joins TRBV27 to TRBJ2-5; 8 bases are a match to TRBD2. Germline CDR1 MNHEY, CDR2 SMNVEV (reference sequence). V trimming: 5 bases; J trimming: 5 bases; junction bases outside the gene matches: 7. This CDR3 has 14 residues. The DNA of the CDR3 is TGTGCCAGCAGTACCGGGACTAGATGGGAGACCCAGTACTTC. This sequence encodes CASSTGTRWETQYF.

The V and J genes are TRBV6-5 and TRBJ1-6; D is ambiguous. Per the germline V gene, CDR1 is MNHEY and CDR2 is SVGAGI. Trimming left V 0 bases short and J 10 bases short, with 7 bases between. The CDR3 has 13 residues. The CDR3 loop reads CASSYSEGSPLHF. The CDR3 DNA follows: TGTGCCAGCAGTTACTCGGAAGGATCACCCCTCCACTTT.

V gene TRBV25-1 combines with J gene TRBJ1-6; possible D gene TRBD1, 6 bases. Trimming stripped 4 bases from V and 1 base from J, with 8 bases between. CDR3 length: 15 amino acids. The V gene's germline CDR1 is MGHDK and CDR2 SYGVNS. The CDR3 nucleotides read TGTGCCAGCAGTGCAGGGGTTTCCTATAATTCACCCCTCCACTTT. This translates into CASSAGVSYNSPLHF.

This clone was observed a handful of times. The chain links TRBV27 to TRBJ1-1; no definite D call. Germline V lookup: CDR1 MNHEY, CDR2 SMNVEV (reference sequence). This CDR3 has 11 amino acids. Between the trimmed V and J ends, which lost 5 bases and 2 bases, there was a span of 3 bases. The CDR3 reads CASSHNTEAFF. The CDR3 DNA sequence: TGTGCCAGCAGTCACAACACTGAAGCTTTCTTT.

CDR3 sequence reads: CASSYSDSVLRREQFF. The CDR3 region has the DNA TGTGCCAGCAGTTACTCGGATAGCGTCCTGAGGCGGGAGCAGTTCTTC. This sequence joins TRBV6-6 and TRBJ2-1; D may be TRBD2 (5 bases). Germline V gives CDR1 MNHNY, CDR2 SVGAGI (reference sequence). The CDR3 loop spans 16 amino acids. V dropped 0 bases and J dropped 10 bases, with 19 bases sitting between them.

V is TRBV5-3 and J is TRBJ2-3, with TRBD2 matching over 7 bases. TRBV5-3 is reported as an ORF; its role is uncertain. The CDR3 covers 14 residues. V was clipped by 8 bases and J by 6 bases; unmatched bases: 12. The CDR3 DNA sequence: TGTGCCAGCAGATTTCTACGGGGGGAGGATACGCAGTATTTT. Protein: CASRFLRGEDTQYF.

The chain uses TRBV5-1 and TRBJ1-6; 10 bases match TRBD1. The CDR3 runs 16 residues. V was clipped by 1 base and J by 5 bases; unmatched bases: 3. Looked up from germline, CDR1 is SGHRS and CDR2 is YFSETQ. The CDR3 is CASSLRGTGDNSPLHF. The CDR3 DNA reads as TGCGCCAGCAGCTTGCGGGGGACAGGGGATAATTCACCCCTCCACTTT.

The J gene is TRBJ1-1, the V gene TRBV14; 7 positions match TRBD1. CDR3 length: 15 amino acids. V lost 4 bases to trimming and J lost 3 bases; unmatched junction nucleotides: 8. The germline CDR1 and CDR2 sequences are SGHDN and FVKESK. CDR3 in amino acids: CASSPSTGRYTEAFF. The CDR3 region has the DNA TGTGCCAGCAGCCCCTCGACAGGGAGATACACTGAAGCTTTCTTT.

The J gene is TRBJ2-5, the V gene TRBV5-4, with a tentative D call TRBD1 (6 bases). The germline V and J ends were trimmed by 2 bases and 1 base, with 18 bases remaining between them. CDR3 length: 17 amino acids. Germline assignment: CDR1 SGHNT and CDR2 YYREEE (reference sequence). The CDR3 DNA reads as TGTGCCAGCAGCTTCGCGTGGGGCAGGGGTCGCCAAGAGACCCAGTACTTC. Encoded protein: CASSFAWGRGRQETQYF.

This clone occurred once. V is TRBV9 and J is TRBJ1-3; the D is unclear. The CDR3 is 12 amino acids. Trimming removed 0 bases at V and 8 bases at J, with 6 bases between. CDR1 is SGDLS and CDR2 is YYNGEE in the germline V gene. CDR3 nucleotides: TGTGCCAGCAGCGTAGGTGGGGACACCATATATTTT. It specifies CASSVGGDTIYF.